This is a list of T cell receptor beta chains from one sample in a study of blood T cell repertoires in COVID-19. Measured with immunoSEQ multiplex PCR; TCRdb has only the in-frame clones, and not every one. In the table there are 320,000 or so clones, 85% of which are singletons. The sample consisted of PBMCs or T cells enriched from blood (not recorded which). The receptors were gathered from a woman aged 25 to 39 who had been exposed to COVID-19. Each CDR3 is given with its conserved first and last residue. A D gene is named only where the DNA matches it firmly.

>TRBJ1-3|TRBV19|-
CASSISEGATIYF
>TRBJ2-7|TRBV29-1|-
CSVDSDRPLNEQYF
>TRBJ2-1|TRBV3-1/TRBV3-2|TRBD2
CASSPTPGLAGNQFF
>TRBJ1-6|TRBV7-2|TRBD1
CASSQRGQGSAYNSPLHF
>TRBJ2-1|TRBV5-6|TRBD2
CASSLWVLAGSSFNEQFF
>TRBJ2-7|TRBV2|TRBD2
CASSGTSRYEQYF
>TRBJ2-7|TRBV6-6|-
CASSYRANRYYEQYF
>TRBJ1-5|TRBV19|TRBD1
CASSRQGAYSNQPQHF
>TRBJ1-2|TRBV4-3|TRBD1
CASSQVGTDYGYTF
>TRBJ2-1|TRBV19|-
CASSRGRSYNEQFF
>TRBJ1-5|TRBV12-3/TRBV12-4|-
CASSSNGNQPQHF
>TRBJ2-7|TRBV7-3|TRBD1
CANTRRQGYEQYF
>TRBJ2-5|TRBV6-1|TRBD1
CASSDNQGAGMTQYF
>TRBJ2-5|TRBV28|-
CASSLSPYQETQYF
>TRBJ2-1|TRBV9|-
CASSVELANEQFF
>TRBJ2-2|TRBV7-3|-
CASSPELAGELFF
>TRBJ2-6|TRBV28|-
CASSLAGLRSGANVLTF
>TRBJ1-1|TRBV19|TRBD1
CASSMDRLTEAFF
>TRBJ2-1|TRBV27|-
CASSYRRGEQFF
>TRBJ2-5|TRBV3-1/TRBV3-2|TRBD2
CASSQGTSGVETQYF
>TRBJ2-1|TRBV6-4|-
CASSRGAGGQDEQFF
>TRBJ2-7|TRBV19|-
CASSMGQSLYEQYF
>TRBJ1-2|TRBV30|TRBD1
CAWKRGQAFFGYTF
>TRBJ2-7|TRBV5-6|-
CASSLINRGGEQYF
>TRBJ2-7|TRBV28|TRBD1
CASSSGTADVYF
>TRBJ1-2|TRBV29-1|-
CSVVFGAGEKGYTF
>TRBJ1-2|TRBV20-1|TRBD1
CSASPPQGASGYTF
>TRBJ1-1|TRBV28|TRBD1
CASKTGGILNTEAFF
>TRBJ1-5|TRBV7-9|-
CASSPVRGPQHF
>TRBJ2-3|TRBV5-6|-
CASSYIEGTDTQYF
>TRBJ1-5|TRBV5-8|-
CASSQSQGFNQPQHF
>TRBJ1-1|TRBV18|-
CASSFKWESTEAFF
>TRBJ2-4|TRBV6-6|TRBD2
CASSYAGGQGIQYF
>TRBJ2-3|TRBV6-5|-
CASSGSANTQYF
>TRBJ1-1|TRBV7-6|-
CASSSNLLGVRNTEAFF
>TRBJ1-2|TRBV30|-
CAWSPDRVYTF
>TRBJ2-7|TRBV5-4|-
CASSLGLGVDEQYF
>TRBJ2-2|TRBV7-3|-
CASSLLPAGLNTGELFF
>TRBJ2-5|TRBV5-1|-
CASSLGTVQETQYF
>TRBJ2-1|TRBV2|TRBD2
CASLAGGPHEQFF
>TRBJ1-3|TRBV7-8|TRBD1
CASSLGGQVGGNTIYF
>TRBJ2-3|TRBV28|-
CATDLTASTDTQYF
>TRBJ2-2|TRBV2|TRBD2
CASSGLAGRGNTGELFF
>TRBJ1-3|TRBV7-9|-
CASSFGTDHLSGNTIYF
>TRBJ1-4|TRBV7-9|TRBD1
CAGQDRAGEKLFF
>TRBJ2-3|TRBV20-1|TRBD2
CSASSSGRGLHRDTQYF
>TRBJ2-7|TRBV28|-
CASRTGIFYEQYF
>TRBJ1-2|TRBV20-1|-
CSPRTNGYTF
>TRBJ1-2|TRBV24-1|TRBD1
CATSDNQGEGYTF
>TRBJ1-1|TRBV5-5|-
CASSPGAVNTEAFF
>TRBJ1-2|TRBV5-4|-
CASTSSPAGYGYTF
>TRBJ1-2|TRBV7-9|-
CASSLTGRGYGYTF
>TRBJ1-6|TRBV7-9|-
CASRSLGDSPLHF